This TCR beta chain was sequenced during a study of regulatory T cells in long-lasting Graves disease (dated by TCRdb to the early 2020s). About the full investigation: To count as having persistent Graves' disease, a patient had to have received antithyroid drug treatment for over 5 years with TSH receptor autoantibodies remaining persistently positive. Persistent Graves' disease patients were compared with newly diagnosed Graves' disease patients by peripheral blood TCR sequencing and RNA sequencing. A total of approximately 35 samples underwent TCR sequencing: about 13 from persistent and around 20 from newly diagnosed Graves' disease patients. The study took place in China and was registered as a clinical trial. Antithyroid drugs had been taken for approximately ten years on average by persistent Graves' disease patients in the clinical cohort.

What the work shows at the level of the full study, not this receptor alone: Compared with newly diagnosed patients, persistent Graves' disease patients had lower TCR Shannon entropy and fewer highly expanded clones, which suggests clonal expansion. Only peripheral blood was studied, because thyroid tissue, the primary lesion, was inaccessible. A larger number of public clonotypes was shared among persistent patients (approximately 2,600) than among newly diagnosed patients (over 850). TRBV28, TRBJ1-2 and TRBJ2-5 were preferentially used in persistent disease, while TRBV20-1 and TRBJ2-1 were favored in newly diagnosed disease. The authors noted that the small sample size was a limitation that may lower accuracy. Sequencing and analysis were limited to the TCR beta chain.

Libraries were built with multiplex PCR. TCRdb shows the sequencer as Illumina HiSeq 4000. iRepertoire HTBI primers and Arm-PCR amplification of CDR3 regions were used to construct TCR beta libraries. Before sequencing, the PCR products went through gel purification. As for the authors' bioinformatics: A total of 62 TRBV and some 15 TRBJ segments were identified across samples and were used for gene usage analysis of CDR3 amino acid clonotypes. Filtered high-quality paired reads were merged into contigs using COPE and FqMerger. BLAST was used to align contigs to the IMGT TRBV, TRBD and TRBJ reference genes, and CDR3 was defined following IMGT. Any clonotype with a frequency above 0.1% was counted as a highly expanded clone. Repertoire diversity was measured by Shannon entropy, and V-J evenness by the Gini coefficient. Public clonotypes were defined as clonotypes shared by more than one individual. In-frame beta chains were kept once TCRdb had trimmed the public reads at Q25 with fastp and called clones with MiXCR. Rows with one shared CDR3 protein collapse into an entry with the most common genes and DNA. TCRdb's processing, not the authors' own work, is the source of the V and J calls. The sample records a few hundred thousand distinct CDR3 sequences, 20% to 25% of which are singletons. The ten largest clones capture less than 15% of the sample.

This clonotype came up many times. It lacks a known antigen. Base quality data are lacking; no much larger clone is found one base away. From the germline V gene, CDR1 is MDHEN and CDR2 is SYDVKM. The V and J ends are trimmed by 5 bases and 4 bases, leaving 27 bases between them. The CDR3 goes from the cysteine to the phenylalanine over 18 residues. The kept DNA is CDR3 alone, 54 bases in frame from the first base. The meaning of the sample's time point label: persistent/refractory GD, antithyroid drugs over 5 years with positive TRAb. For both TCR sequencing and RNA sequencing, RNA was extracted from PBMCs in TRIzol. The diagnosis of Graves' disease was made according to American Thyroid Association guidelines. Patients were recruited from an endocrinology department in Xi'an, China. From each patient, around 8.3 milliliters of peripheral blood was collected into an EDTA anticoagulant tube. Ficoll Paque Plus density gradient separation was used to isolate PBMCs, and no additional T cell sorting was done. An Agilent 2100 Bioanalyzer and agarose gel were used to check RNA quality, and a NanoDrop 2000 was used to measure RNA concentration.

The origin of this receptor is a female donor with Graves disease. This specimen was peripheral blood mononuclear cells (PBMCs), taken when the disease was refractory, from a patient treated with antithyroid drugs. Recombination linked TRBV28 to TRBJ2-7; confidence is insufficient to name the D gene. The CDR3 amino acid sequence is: CASSPPTGSPVSWYEQYF. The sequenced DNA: TGTGCCAGCAGTCCCCCAACTGGGTCCCCGGTTAGTTGGTACGAGCAGTACTTC.